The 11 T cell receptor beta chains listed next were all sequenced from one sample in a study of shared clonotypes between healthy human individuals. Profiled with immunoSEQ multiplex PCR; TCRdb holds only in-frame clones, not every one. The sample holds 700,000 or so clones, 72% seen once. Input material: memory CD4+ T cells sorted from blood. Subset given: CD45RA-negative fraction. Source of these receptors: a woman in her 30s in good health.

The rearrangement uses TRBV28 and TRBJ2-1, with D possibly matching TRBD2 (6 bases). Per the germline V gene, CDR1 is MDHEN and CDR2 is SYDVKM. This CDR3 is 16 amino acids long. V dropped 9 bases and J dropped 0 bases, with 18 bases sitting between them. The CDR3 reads CASCRGSSSSYNEQFF. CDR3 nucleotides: TGTGCCAGTTGTCGGGGGTCGAGTAGCTCCTACAATGAGCAGTTCTTC.

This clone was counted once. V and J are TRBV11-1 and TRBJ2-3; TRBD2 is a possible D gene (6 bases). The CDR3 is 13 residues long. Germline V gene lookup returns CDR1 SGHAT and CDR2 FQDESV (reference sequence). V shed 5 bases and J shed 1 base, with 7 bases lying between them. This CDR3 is CASSREGTDTQYF. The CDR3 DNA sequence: TGTGCCAGCAGCAGGGAGGGCACAGATACGCAGTATTTT. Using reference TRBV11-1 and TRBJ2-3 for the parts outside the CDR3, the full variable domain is EAEVAQSPRYKITEKSQAVAFWCDPISGHATLYWYRQILGQGPELLVQFQDESVVDDSQLPKDRFSAERLKGVDSTLKIQPAELGDSAMYLCASSREGTDTQYFGPGTRLTVL.

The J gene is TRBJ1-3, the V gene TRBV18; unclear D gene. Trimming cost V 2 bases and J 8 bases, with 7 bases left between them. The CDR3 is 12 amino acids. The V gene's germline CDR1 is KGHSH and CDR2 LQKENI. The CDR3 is CASSPGADTIYF. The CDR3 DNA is TGTGCCAGCTCACCAGGCGCCGACACCATATATTTT.

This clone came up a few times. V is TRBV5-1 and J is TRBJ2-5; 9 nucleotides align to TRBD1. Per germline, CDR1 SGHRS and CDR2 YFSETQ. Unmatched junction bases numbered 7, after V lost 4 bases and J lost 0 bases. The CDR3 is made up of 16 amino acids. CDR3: CASSVTGGIYQETQYF. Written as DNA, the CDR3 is TGCGCCAGCAGCGTGACAGGGGGGATTTACCAAGAGACCCAGTACTTC.

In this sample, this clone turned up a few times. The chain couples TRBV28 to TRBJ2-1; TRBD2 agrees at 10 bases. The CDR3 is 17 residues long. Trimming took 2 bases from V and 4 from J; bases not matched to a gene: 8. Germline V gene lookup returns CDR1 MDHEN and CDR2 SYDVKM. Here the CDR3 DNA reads TGTGCCAGCAGTTTAATGGCTAGCGGGAGACCTTACAATGAGCAGTTCTTC. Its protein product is CASSLMASGRPYNEQFF.

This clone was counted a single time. The CDR3 sequence: CASSLDGGLNEQFF. CDR3 bases: TGCGCCAGCAGCTTGGATGGGGGGCTCAATGAGCAGTTCTTC. This chain joins TRBV5-1 and TRBJ2-1; either TRBD1 or TRBD2 may supply D (6 bases each). Trimming stripped 0 bases from V and 6 bases from J, with 10 bases between. CDR3 length: 14 amino acids. Germline V CDR1 and CDR2: SGHRS, YFSETQ.

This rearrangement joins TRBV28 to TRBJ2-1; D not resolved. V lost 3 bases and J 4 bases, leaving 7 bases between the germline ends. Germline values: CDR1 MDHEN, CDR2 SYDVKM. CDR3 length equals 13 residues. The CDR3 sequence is CASSFGVYNEQFF. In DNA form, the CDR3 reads TGTGCCAGCAGTTTTGGGGTTTACAATGAGCAGTTCTTC.

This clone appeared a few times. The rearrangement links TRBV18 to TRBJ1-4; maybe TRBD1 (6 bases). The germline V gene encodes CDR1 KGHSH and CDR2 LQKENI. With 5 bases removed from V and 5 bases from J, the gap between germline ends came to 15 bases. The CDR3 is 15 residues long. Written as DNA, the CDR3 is TGTGCCAGCTCATCTTACGGACAGATAAATGAAAAACTGTTTTTT. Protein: CASSSYGQINEKLFF.

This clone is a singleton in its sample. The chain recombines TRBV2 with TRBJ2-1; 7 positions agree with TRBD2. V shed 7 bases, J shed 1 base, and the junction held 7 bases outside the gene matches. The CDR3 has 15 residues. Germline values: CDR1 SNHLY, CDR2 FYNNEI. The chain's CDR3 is CASTPDGRSYNEQFF. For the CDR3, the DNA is TGTGCCAGCACTCCGGACGGGAGGTCCTACAATGAGCAGTTCTTC.

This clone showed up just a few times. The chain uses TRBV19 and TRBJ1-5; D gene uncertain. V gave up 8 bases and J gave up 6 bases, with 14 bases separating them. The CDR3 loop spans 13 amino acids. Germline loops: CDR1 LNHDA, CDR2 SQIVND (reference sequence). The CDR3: CASSPDLGQPQHF. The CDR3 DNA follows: TGTGCCAGTTCCCCAGACCTGGGTCAGCCCCAGCATTTT.

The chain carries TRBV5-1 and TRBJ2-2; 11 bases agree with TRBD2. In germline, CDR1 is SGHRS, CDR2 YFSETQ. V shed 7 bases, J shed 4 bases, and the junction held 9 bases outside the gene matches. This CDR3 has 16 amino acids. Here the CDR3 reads CASQSGTSGSTGELFF. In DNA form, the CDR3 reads TGCGCCAGCCAATCCGGGACTAGCGGTTCCACCGGGGAGCTGTTTTTT.